This TCR beta chain was obtained from a study of regulatory dendritic cells for organ transplantation. The CDR3 totals 15 residues. Germline V gene lookup returns CDR1 SGHKS and CDR2 YYEKEE (reference sequence). Trimming removed 0 bases from V and 0 bases from J, with 9 bases in between. Produced via immunoSEQ multiplex PCR; TCRdb's table is partial and in-frame only. The data contain fewer than 50,000 clones, approximately 90% of them seen just once; the ten biggest clones take up approximately 0.12%. The study's findings and limits: Naive CD4+ and CD8+ repertoires were highly diverse; memory CD8+ was most oligoclonal. Mature dendritic cells appeared to drive more memory CD8+ clonal expansion than regulatory ones.

Naive CD45RA+ and memory CD45RO+ CD4+ or CD8+ T cells were FACS-sorted. This clone came up a few times. Its antigen is undetermined. The chain combines TRBV5-5 with TRBJ1-2, with unresolved D. Sequenced material: naive CD8+ T cells from blood. Subset specified: CD45RA+ naive T cells. The source of this sequence is a human donor in good health. The CDR3 nucleotides are TGTGCCAGCAGCTTGGTGAGGTTTACTAACTATGGCTACACCTTC. Protein product: CASSLVRFTNYGYTF. Full variable domain (outside the CDR3, taken from reference TRBV5-5 and TRBJ1-2): DAGVTQSPTHLIKTRGQQVTLRCSPISGHKSVSWYQQVLGQGPQFIFQYYEKEERGRGNFPDRFSARQFPNYSSELNVNALLLGDSALYLCASSLVRFTNYGYTFGSGTRLTVV.